One T cell receptor beta chain is described in this entry. Its antigen is unknown. The data stem from a study of cytomegalovirus exposure and HLA in healthy donors. PCR primers comprised 60 Vbeta and 13 Jbeta primers. Clones were sequenced by immunoSEQ multiplex PCR, and TCRdb holds only the in-frame ones, with some missing. The sample has roughly 100,000 clones, about 74% seen once. V shed 2 bases, J shed 0 bases, and the junction held 16 bases outside the gene matches. This CDR3 is built from 21 residues. Notes on the study in general: Follow-up analysis seemed to connect common viral pathogens with several of the most significant clusters identified. Equally common other TCR beta chains were less clonally expanded than HLA-associated ones, a later analysis found. High sensitivity and specificity were reportedly achieved when the classifier diagnosed cytomegalovirus status. Investigators reported 150 to 200 TCR beta chains as tied to cytomegalovirus.

Sequencing input: PBMCs. The rearrangement uses TRBV23-1 and TRBJ1-1, with 12 bases identical to TRBD1. TRBV23-1 is labeled an ORF, and its function is uncertain. The receptor was isolated from a female donor in good health and CMV-seropositive. In DNA, the CDR3 is TGCGCCAGCAGTCAAATGGACGGGACAGGGGGCGAGCTTGCGGTGAACACTGAAGCTTTCTTT. Protein sequence: CASSQMDGTGGELAVNTEAFF.